The next 25 T cell receptor beta chains were all read from a single sample in a study of shared clonotypes between healthy human individuals. Assay used: immunoSEQ multiplex PCR; TCRdb lists only in-frame clones, some missing. The sample shows 550,000 to 800,000 clones, roughly 87% of them seen only once. The material sequenced was memory CD8+ T cells from PBMCs. Described subset: CD45RO+ cells pooled with CCR7-negative TemRA cells. These receptors were collected from a man between 18 and 29 years old in good health. Some clones in this sample may be carry-over from other donors' samples.

This clone appeared a single time. V gene TRBV5-4 combines with J gene TRBJ2-2; unclear D gene. Germline values: CDR1 SGHNT, CDR2 YYREEE (reference sequence). The germline V and J ends were trimmed by 0 bases and 0 bases, with 12 bases remaining between them. The CDR3 is 17 amino acids. In nucleotides, the CDR3 is TGTGCCAGCAGCTTGGTCTTGAGTTACGCGAACACCGGGGAGCTGTTTTTT. Translating gives CASSLVLSYANTGELFF.

The rearrangement joins TRBV6-1 to TRBJ2-7; 8 bases are a match to TRBD1. This CDR3 comprises 13 residues. Germline V gene lookup returns CDR1 MNHNS and CDR2 SASEGT. Trimming cost V 4 bases and J 3 bases; bases outside gene matches: 2. CDR3 sequence: CASSAGGIYEQYF. CDR3 coding DNA: TGTGCCAGCAGTGCAGGGGGCATCTACGAGCAGTACTTC.

V usage is TRBV6-1 and J usage is TRBJ1-1; D gene ambiguous. CDR3 length equals 14 residues. Germline CDR1 is MNHNS and CDR2 is SASEGT. V was trimmed by 4 bases and J by 2 bases, leaving 11 bases between them. The CDR3 sequence: CASSVGGVNTEAFF. The CDR3 DNA is TGTGCCAGCAGTGTGGGTGGGGTTAACACTGAAGCTTTCTTT.

The chain links TRBV15 to TRBJ2-2; D is tentatively TRBD1 or TRBD2 (5 bases each). V was cut by 5 bases and J by 6 bases, with 10 bases left in between. The CDR3 has 13 residues. Germline V gene lookup returns CDR1 LNHNV and CDR2 YYDKDF (reference sequence). The CDR3 DNA is TGTGCCACCAGCGGTGGGGACGCCGGGGAGCTGTTTTTT. Its protein is CATSGGDAGELFF.

This sequence joins TRBV4-3 and TRBJ2-7; no definite D call. The CDR3 length is 15 residues. Between the trimmed V and J ends, which lost 3 bases and 3 bases, there was a span of 15 bases. Germline CDR1 and CDR2: LGHNA and YSLEER. The CDR3 bases are TGCGCCAGCAGCCAGCGTGGGGTAGGGTACTACGAGCAGTACTTC. Translation: CASSQRGVGYYEQYF.

DNA of the CDR3: TGTGCCAGCAGCCTGGGGGGGGACTACAATGAGCAGTTCTTC. Translation: CASSLGGDYNEQFF. This chain uses TRBV7-7 with TRBJ2-1; TRBD2 agrees at 7 bases. Germline CDR1 reads SSHAT; CDR2 reads FNYEAQ (reference sequence). The CDR3 consists of 14 residues. The V segment lost 5 bases and the J segment 3 bases; nucleotides outside the gene matches: 4. Using reference TRBV7-7 and TRBJ2-1 for the parts outside the CDR3, the full variable domain is GAGVSQSPRYKVTKRGQDVTLRCDPISSHATLYWYQQALGQGPEFLTYFNYEAQPDKSGLPSDRFSAERPEGSISTLTIQRTEQRDSAMYRCASSLGGDYNEQFFGPGTRLTVL.

CDR3 DNA: TGTGCCAGCAGTTCCCCTTCCGAGCGGAACACAGATACGCAGTATTTT. This encodes CASSSPSERNTDTQYF. The chain carries TRBV28 and TRBJ2-3, with TRBD2 as a possible D gene (5 bases). The CDR3 is 16 amino acids. Germline-derived CDR1 and CDR2 are MDHEN and SYDVKM. V lost 4 bases, J lost 2 bases, and 16 bases lay in between.

To note about this clone: This may stem from a read error, because a much larger clone lies one nucleotide away. The J gene is TRBJ1-1, the V gene TRBV9, with D possibly TRBD1 on 6 matching bases. Germline-derived CDR1 and CDR2 are SGDLS and YYNGEE. The CDR3 has 15 residues. CDR3 region: CASGVESRGPTEAFF. DNA of the CDR3: TGTGCCAGCGGCGTAGAGAGTCGGGGGCCCACTGAAGCTTTCTTT.

The rearrangement links TRBV4-1 to TRBJ2-7; D possibly matches TRBD1 or TRBD2 (7 bases each). V lost 6 bases and J lost 2, with 14 bases in between. CDR1 is MGHRA and CDR2 is YSYEKL in the germline V gene. The CDR3 is 14 amino acids. The CDR3 sequence is CASSHSGTAYEQYF. CDR3 nucleotides: TGCGCCAGCAGTCACAGCGGGACAGCCTACGAGCAGTACTTC.

V is TRBV27 and J is TRBJ2-3, with a possible D match to TRBD2 (6 bases). This CDR3 has 12 residues. V lost 6 bases, J lost 7 bases, and 11 bases lay in between. Germline CDR1 and CDR2: MNHEY and SMNVEV (reference sequence). The CDR3 DNA follows: TGTGCCAGCAGCCCGGGACTTAATACGCAGTATTTT. It is translated as CASSPGLNTQYF.

V and J are TRBV4-1 and TRBJ2-7, with 10 bases aligning to TRBD1. CDR1 is MGHRA and CDR2 is YSYEKL in the germline V gene. This CDR3 has 16 residues. Trimming cost V 5 bases and J 5 bases; bases outside gene matches: 12. The CDR3 DNA sequence: TGCGCCAGCAGCAACAGTCGGACAGGGGGAACCCACGAGCAGTACTTC. Protein: CASSNSRTGGTHEQYF.

J is TRBJ2-7 and V is TRBV9; D gene unclear. The V and J ends lost 7 bases and 3 bases respectively, with 11 bases between them. The CDR3 spans 12 residues. Germline V CDR1 and CDR2: SGDLS, YYNGEE. Written as DNA, the CDR3 is TGTGCCAGCTCACCGAGTGTCTACGAGCAGTACTTC. Protein sequence: CASSPSVYEQYF.

This chain links TRBV2 with TRBJ2-7; D remains unclear. Germline values: CDR1 SNHLY, CDR2 FYNNEI. CDR3 length equals 14 residues. V dropped 3 bases and J dropped 5 bases, with 14 bases sitting between them. Here the CDR3 reads CASSEPGLSHEQYF. CDR3 bases: TGTGCCAGCAGTGAGCCCGGTCTATCCCACGAGCAGTACTTC.

The chain uses TRBV13 and TRBJ2-7; D is possibly TRBD1 (5 bases). The CDR3 covers 14 residues. Germline CDR1 and CDR2: PRHDT and FYEKMQ (reference sequence). The germline V and J ends were trimmed by 4 bases and 3 bases, with 13 bases remaining between them. This chain's CDR3 is CASSSFGQGYEQYF. Here the CDR3 DNA reads TGTGCCAGCAGCTCCTTCGGCCAGGGCTACGAGCAGTACTTC.

The chain couples TRBV7-8 to TRBJ2-1; maybe TRBD2 (7 bases). The CDR3 length is 16 residues. Per germline, CDR1 SGHVS and CDR2 FQNEAQ. Between the trimmed V and J ends, which lost 5 bases and 4 bases, there was a span of 18 bases. As DNA, the CDR3 is TGTGCCAGCAGCCTGTGGTGGCGGGGGCTGTACAATGAGCAGTTCTTC. Its translation is CASSLWWRGLYNEQFF.

The rearrangement uses TRBV27 and TRBJ2-2; tentatively, D is TRBD1 or TRBD2 (5 bases each). The CDR3 runs to 15 residues. The V end was cut by 6 bases, the J end by 0 bases, with 11 bases between. Germline CDR1 MNHEY, CDR2 SMNVEV (reference sequence). CDR3 in amino acids: CASRPGPTNTGELFF. In nucleotides, the CDR3 is TGTGCCAGCAGACCGGGACCCACGAACACCGGGGAGCTGTTTTTT.

The chain recombines TRBV27 with TRBJ2-3; TRBD2 matches at 7 bases. In germline, CDR1 is MNHEY, CDR2 SMNVEV (reference sequence). The length of the CDR3 is 15 residues. J lost 0 bases, V lost 5 bases, and 5 bases had no gene match. CDR3 sequence: CASSAGLFSTDTQYF. For the CDR3, the DNA is TGTGCCAGCAGTGCGGGACTATTCAGCACAGATACGCAGTATTTT.

The chain recombines TRBV6-5 with TRBJ2-7; 10 nucleotides match TRBD1. The CDR3 runs 15 residues. Per germline, CDR1 MNHEY and CDR2 SVGAGI. V was pared by 5 bases and J by 2 bases, with 6 bases of the junction left unmatched. This CDR3 reads CASSPDRGAPYEQYF. DNA for the CDR3: TGTGCCAGCAGTCCGGACAGGGGGGCTCCCTACGAGCAGTACTTC.

The chain couples TRBV28 to TRBJ2-2, with a possible D match to TRBD2 (5 bases). Trimming pared 5 bases from V and 4 bases from J, leaving 14 bases between. The CDR3 runs to 15 residues. From germline, CDR1 is MDHEN and CDR2 SYDVKM. In DNA, the CDR3 is TGTGCCAGCAGTCTCCCGAGCGGTATCACCGGGGAGCTGTTTTTT. Amino acids: CASSLPSGITGELFF.

This chain joins TRBV19 and TRBJ2-1; 8 bases are shared with TRBD2. Germline assignment: CDR1 LNHDA and CDR2 SQIVND (reference sequence). Trimming took 4 bases from V and 3 from J; bases not matched to a gene: 2. This CDR3 spans 14 amino acids. The CDR3 DNA reads as TGTGCCAGTAGTAATAGCGGGAACTACAATGAGCAGTTCTTC. It specifies CASSNSGNYNEQFF.

The V call is TRBV13, the J call TRBJ2-5; D is ambiguous. CDR3 length equals 13 residues. The germline V gene encodes CDR1 PRHDT and CDR2 FYEKMQ (reference sequence). V was cut by 1 base and J by 4 bases, with 7 bases left in between. CDR3 loop: CASSLARSETQYF. For the CDR3, the DNA is TGTGCCAGCAGCTTAGCCCGCTCAGAGACCCAGTACTTC.

This clone was seen repeatedly, ten times or more. The genes are TRBV29-1 and TRBJ1-1; no clear D. This CDR3 has 9 residues. CDR1 and CDR2 (germline): SQVTM, ANQGSEA. The CDR3 region is CRDHWIAFF. The DNA for the CDR3 is TGCAGGGACCACTGGATAGCTTTCTTT.

This clone was picked up one time. This chain connects TRBV7-8 to TRBJ2-1; D is perhaps TRBD2 (6 bases). Germline V gene sequence: CDR1 SGHVS, CDR2 FQNEAQ. The CDR3 contains 17 residues. The V and J ends lost 3 bases and 1 base respectively, with 16 bases between them. The CDR3 DNA follows: TGTGCCAGCAGCTTGACCCCCGGGCGGGGTTCCTACAATGAGCAGTTCTTC. Its protein product is CASSLTPGRGSYNEQFF.

This sequence joins TRBV28 and TRBJ1-3, with 7 bases fitting TRBD1. The CDR3 totals 13 residues. Germline V gene sequence: CDR1 MDHEN, CDR2 SYDVKM. J was trimmed by 4 bases and V by 8 bases; bases with no gene match: 5. The CDR3 sequence: CASLSTGGNTIYF. The CDR3 bases are TGTGCCAGCTTATCGACAGGGGGAAACACCATATATTTT.

The chain joins TRBV5-1 to TRBJ2-3; no reliable D call. The CDR3 covers 12 residues. Germline CDR1 is SGHRS and CDR2 is YFSETQ. V was trimmed by 1 base and J by 9 bases, leaving 9 bases between them. CDR3 residues: CASSLNIQTQYF. The CDR3 DNA sequence: TGCGCCAGCAGCTTGAATATCCAGACGCAGTATTTT.